These 5 T cell receptor beta chains were all obtained from the same sample, sequenced in a study of blood T cell repertoires in COVID-19. Sequenced by immunoSEQ multiplex PCR; TCRdb stores in-frame clones only, minus some. The table shows fewer than 200,000 clones, with roughly 72% occurring only once. Sequenced material: peripheral blood. These receptors were taken from an elderly woman with acute or convalescent COVID-19.

This chain connects TRBV7-2 to TRBJ2-7, with D tentatively TRBD2 (5 bases). V was shortened by 3 bases and J by 4 bases, with 10 bases between the two germline ends. CDR1 and CDR2 from the germline V gene are SGHTA and FQGNSA. This CDR3 region has 13 residues. CDR3 amino acids: CASSLGVEYEQYF. The DNA for the CDR3 is TGTGCCAGCAGCTTGGGAGTTGAGTACGAGCAGTACTTC. Full variable domain (missing parts from reference TRBV7-2 and TRBJ2-7): GAGVSQSPSNKVTEKGKDVELRCDPISGHTALYWYRQSLGQGLEFLIYFQGNSAPDKSGLPSDRFSAERTGGSVSTLTIQRTQQEDSAVYLCASSLGVEYEQYFGPGTRLTVT.

The rearrangement uses TRBV3-1 (or the pseudogene TRBV3-2) and TRBJ2-1; 12 nucleotides agree with TRBD2. Germline lookup yields CDR1 LGHDT and CDR2 YNNKEL (reference sequence). The junction had 5 bases not matched to a gene; V was cut back by 1 base and J by 4 bases. There are 17 residues in the CDR3. CDR3: CASSQAVGLAGYNEQFF. The DNA for the CDR3 is TGTGCCAGCAGCCAAGCCGTCGGACTAGCGGGGTACAATGAGCAGTTCTTC.

The J gene is TRBJ2-1, the V gene TRBV9; TRBD2 matches at 9 bases. CDR1 and CDR2 from the germline V gene are SGDLS and YYNGEE. This CDR3 spans 15 amino acids. V was pared by 4 bases and J by 9 bases, with 11 bases of the junction left unmatched. The CDR3 sequence is CASSSHSGTSTEQFF. The CDR3 nucleotides are TGTGCCAGCAGCTCTCACTCCGGGACTAGCACTGAGCAGTTCTTC.

The V gene is TRBV7-9, the J gene TRBJ1-1; 10 bases fit TRBD1. The CDR3 totals 15 residues. Germline CDR1 is SEHNR and CDR2 is FQNEAQ (reference sequence). V lost 5 bases, J lost 6 bases, and 9 bases stayed unmatched. In DNA form, the CDR3 reads TGTGCCAGCAGCCCACTCCGGGACAGGGGACCTGAAGCTTTCTTT. This codes for CASSPLRDRGPEAFF.

This rearrangement joins TRBV9 to TRBJ2-3; 10 nucleotides match TRBD1. V dropped 4 bases and J dropped 2; count of bases not matched to a gene: 7. Germline V CDR1 and CDR2: SGDLS, YYNGEE. There are 16 residues in the CDR3. The CDR3 DNA follows: TGTGCCAGCAGCTTCCGGGGACAGGGGCTCACAGATACGCAGTATTTT. Translated, it gives CASSFRGQGLTDTQYF.